This TCR beta chain came from a study of T cell changes during pregnancy in multiple sclerosis. Remarks on this clone: Other DNA sequences in the same sample also yield this CDR3.

Trimming stripped 3 bases from V and 4 bases from J, with 4 bases between. The CDR3 has 11 amino acids. Germline V gene sequence: CDR1 SGHDN, CDR2 FVKESK. Generated by immunoSEQ multiplex PCR, the TCRdb table keeps only in-frame clones and is missing some. Of more than 55,000 clones in the sample, approximately 90% were seen once. The sequenced sample was peripheral blood, obtained in the first trimester of pregnancy. The chain carries TRBV14 and TRBJ2-7; D remains ambiguous. The receptor was isolated from a female donor in good health, enrolled as a control in a pregnancy study. CDR3 residues: CASSHHYEQYF. The CDR3 DNA reads TGTGCCAGCAGCCACCATTACGAGCAGTACTTC.